This T cell receptor (beta chain) was profiled in a study of Graves' ophthalmopathy and Graves' hyperthyroidism. Hyperthyroidism showing no ophthalmopathy within 18 months of follow-up was stable. A volume of 9.5 to 10 ml of fresh peripheral blood supplied the PBMCs. Amplifying from RNA transcripts, the study obtained TCR beta CDR3 regions. Amplification began with first-round RT-PCR using HTBI primers, then second-round multiplex PCR was performed. One entry per CDR3 protein, called by TCRdb with MiXCR from the multiplex PCR reads. The sample includes 35,000 to 45,000 distinct CDR3 sequences, approximately 46% of them seen just once. Study-wide results and limits: Researchers report that a 13-signature model separated ophthalmopathy from stable hyperthyroidism, posting less than 90% sensitivity and about 80% specificity. Ophthalmopathy progression was predicted with 70.59% sensitivity and approximately 72% specificity.

As to this clonotype: Its antigen is still unknown.

Trimming removed 3 bases from V and 0 bases from J, with 5 bases in between. The germline V gene has CDR1 MGHDK and CDR2 SYGVNS. CDR3 size: 13 residues. The sequence came from an adult woman with stable Graves' hyperthyroidism. The V and J genes are TRBV25-1 and TRBJ1-1; D is uncertain. The sequencing sample was made of peripheral blood. CDR3 protein: CASSDRLNTEAFF. DNA of the CDR3: TGTGCCAGCAGTGACAGGTTGAACACTGAAGCTTTCTTT. Full variable domain (outside the CDR3, taken from reference TRBV25-1 and TRBJ1-1): EADIYQTPRYLVIGTGKKITLECSQTMGHDKMYWYQQDPGMELHLIHYSYGVNSTEKGDLSSESTVSRIRTEHFPLTLESARPSHTSQYLCASSDRLNTEAFFGQGTRLTVV.